The present entry profiles one T cell receptor beta chain with its context. CDR3 length equals 16 residues. After removal of 1 base from V and 3 bases from J, the junction contained 6 bases not matched to a gene. Germline V gene sequence: CDR1 LNHDA, CDR2 SQIVND (reference sequence). Assay execution proceeded at the deep level. Only in-frame clones appear in the TCRdb table, and some are missing; sequencing was by immunoSEQ multiplex PCR. This sample yields some 200,000 clones, of which approximately 95% are seen a single time; more than 0.06% belongs to the top ten. The sample is drawn from a study of shared clonotypes between healthy human individuals.

The clonotype comes from a woman aged 25 to 39 in good health. The chain carries TRBV19 and TRBJ1-5; 7 bases line up with TRBD1. The sample taken for sequencing was naive CD4+ T cells sorted from blood. Subset meaning: CD45RA+ positively selected. The CDR3 sequence is CASSIAGTAFNQPQHF. The CDR3 nucleotides are TGTGCCAGTAGTATAGCCGGGACAGCTTTCAATCAGCCCCAGCATTTT.